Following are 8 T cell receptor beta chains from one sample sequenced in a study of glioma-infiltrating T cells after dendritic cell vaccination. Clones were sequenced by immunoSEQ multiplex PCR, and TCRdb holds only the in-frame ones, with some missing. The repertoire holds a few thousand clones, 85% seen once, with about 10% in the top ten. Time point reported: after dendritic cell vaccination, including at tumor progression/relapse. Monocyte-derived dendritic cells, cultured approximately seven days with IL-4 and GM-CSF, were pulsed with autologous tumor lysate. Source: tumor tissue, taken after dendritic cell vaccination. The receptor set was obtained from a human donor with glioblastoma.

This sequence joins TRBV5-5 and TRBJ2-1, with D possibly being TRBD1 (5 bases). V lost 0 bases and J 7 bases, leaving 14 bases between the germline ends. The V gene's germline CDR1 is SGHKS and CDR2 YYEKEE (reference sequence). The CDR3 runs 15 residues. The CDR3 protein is CASSLARGIGNEQFF. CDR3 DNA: TGTGCCAGCAGCTTGGCAAGGGGCATCGGGAATGAGCAGTTCTTC.

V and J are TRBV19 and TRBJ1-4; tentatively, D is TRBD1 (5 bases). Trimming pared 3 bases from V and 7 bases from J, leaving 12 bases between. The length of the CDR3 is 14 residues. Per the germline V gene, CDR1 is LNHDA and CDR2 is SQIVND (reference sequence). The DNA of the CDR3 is TGTGCCAGTAGTATCAGGGCCGTGGGTGAAAAACTGTTTTTT. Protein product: CASSIRAVGEKLFF.

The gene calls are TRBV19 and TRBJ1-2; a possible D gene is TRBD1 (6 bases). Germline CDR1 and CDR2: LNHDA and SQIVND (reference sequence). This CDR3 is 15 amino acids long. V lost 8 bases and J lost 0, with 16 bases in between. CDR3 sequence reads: CASRAVRGPNYGYTF. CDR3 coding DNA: TGTGCCAGTCGGGCCGTCAGGGGACCTAACTATGGCTACACCTTC.

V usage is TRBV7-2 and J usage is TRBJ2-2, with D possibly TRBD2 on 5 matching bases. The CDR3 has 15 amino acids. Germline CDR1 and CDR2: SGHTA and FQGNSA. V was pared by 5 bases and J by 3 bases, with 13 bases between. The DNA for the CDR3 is TGTGCCAGCAGCCCCTGGACTCTATACACCGGGGAGCTGTTTTTT. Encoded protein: CASSPWTLYTGELFF.

CDR3 in amino acids: CASRTGTGGDGYTF. CDR3 sequence (DNA): TGTGCCAGCAGAACCGGGACAGGGGGCGATGGCTACACCTTC. This chain links TRBV28 with TRBJ1-2; TRBD1 matches 12 bases. Germline assignment: CDR1 MDHEN and CDR2 SYDVKM. The length of the CDR3 is 14 residues. V was pared by 6 bases and J by 6 bases, with 5 bases of the junction left unmatched.

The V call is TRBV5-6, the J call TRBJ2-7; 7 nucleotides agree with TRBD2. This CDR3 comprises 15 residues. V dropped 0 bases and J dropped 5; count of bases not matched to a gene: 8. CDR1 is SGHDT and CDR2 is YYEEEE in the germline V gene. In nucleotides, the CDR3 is TGTGCCAGCAGCTTGGGAGGCGGGAGCGGCCACGAGCAGTACTTC. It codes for CASSLGGGSGHEQYF.

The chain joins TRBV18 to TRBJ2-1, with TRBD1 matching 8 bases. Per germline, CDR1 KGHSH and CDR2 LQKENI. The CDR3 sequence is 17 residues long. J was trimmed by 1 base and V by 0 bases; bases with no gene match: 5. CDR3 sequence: CASSPPTGTGSYNEQFF. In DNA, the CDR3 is TGTGCCAGCTCACCACCTACCGGGACAGGTTCCTACAATGAGCAGTTCTTC.

CDR3 DNA: TGTGCCAGCAGTGAAGCGCCGGGAGGGGTGGGAAACACCATATATTTT. This sequence encodes CASSEAPGGVGNTIYF. V and J are TRBV6-1 and TRBJ1-3; TRBD1 is a possible D gene (5 bases). The germline CDR1 and CDR2 sequences are MNHNS and SASEGT. The V and J ends lost 0 bases and 4 bases respectively, with 13 bases between them. The length of the CDR3 is 16 residues.